What follows describes a single T cell receptor (beta chain). Its matching antigen is unknown. Second-dose recipients at about 4 or about 12 weeks were treated as one pooled group. Here immunoSEQ multiplex PCR was the method, and the copy in TCRdb shows in-frame clones only, minus some. The sample holds around 160,000 clones; under 95% are singletons and the top ten take 1% to 1.5%. The sample originates from a study of T cell responses to AZD1222 COVID-19 vaccine. Broader study findings: The number of AZD1222 recipients seropositive at baseline was only 6 or 7. Sampling that yielded the repertoires occurred only after the peak T cell response. Variant regions that are unmutated are reportedly the target of nearly half of spike-specific TCRs.

Germline CDR1 LNHDA, CDR2 SQIVND (reference sequence). J was trimmed by 2 bases and V by 9 bases; bases with no gene match: 6. This CDR3 spans 14 amino acids. The chain employs TRBV19 and TRBJ2-1; the match to TRBD1 covers 8 bases. This specimen consisted of peripheral blood, obtained 28 days after the second AZD1222 dose. This receptor was identified in an adult who received the AZD1222 COVID-19 vaccine. The CDR3 coding sequence is TGTGCCAGCAATGACAGGGGTCCCTACAATGAGCAGTTCTTC. The encoded protein is CASNDRGPYNEQFF.